This T cell receptor beta chain was sequenced for a study of CXCR3-negative and CXCR3-positive naive CD8 T cells. With UMI labels, 5' RACE was used to prepare the TRB cDNA libraries. TCRdb re-called the 5' RACE reads and shows each CDR3 protein once, DNA omitted. The repertoire table contains over 100,000 distinct CDR3 sequences. Study-level results: Diversity was high in both naive subsets and much lower in memory cells. After cryopreservation, CXCR3 expression dropped partially; most assays used fresh PBMCs. The study found that naive CXCR3-negative and CXCR3-positive cells shared TRBV-TRBJ usage, while memory cells differed.

Turning to this clonotype: Its matching antigen is unknown.

The CDR3 sequence is 13 residues long. Germline CDR1 is MNHEY and CDR2 is SVGAGI. The clonotype comes from a human donor in good health. Some clones in this sample may be carry-over from other donors' samples. Input material: naive CXCR3- CD8+ T cells from blood. Subset in this sample: CD45RO-CCR7+CD27+CD95- naive CD8+ T cells lacking CXCR3 (TNR3-). The chain employs TRBV6-5 and TRBJ2-7; TCRdb indicates TRBD1, and absent DNA this call remains unverified. This CDR3 is CASSYGQFREEYF.